A selection of T cell receptor beta chains follows, all from one sample in a study of T cell responses to AZD1222 COVID-19 vaccine. The protocol was immunoSEQ multiplex PCR, while the TCRdb copy is restricted to in-frame clones and leaves out a portion. The profile covers 65,000 to 85,000 clones, with roughly 84% appearing a single time and 11% taken by the ten largest. Sequences were derived from peripheral blood, sampled on day 0 of AZD1222 vaccination. These receptors came from an adult in good health. Both conserved end residues are part of each CDR3. The D gene is left open where the match is weak. Part of the rows lack a size; the others show once, few, many or a class for expanded clones.

TRBV28	NA	TRBJ2-6	NA	TGTGCCAGCAGGCCACCCAGGGACTCTGGGGCCAACGTCCTGACTTTC	CASRPPRDSGANVLTF
TRBV28	NA	TRBJ1-5	NA	TGTGCCAGCAGATCTCAGGGAATCCGCAATCAGCCCCAGCATTTT	CASRSQGIRNQPQHF
TRBV5-1	NA	TRBJ1-2	NA	TGCGCCAGCAGCCTGGGGTGGCGTGGCTACACCTTC	CASSLGWRGYTF
TRBV24-1	TRBD2	TRBJ2-7	once	TGTGCCACCAGTGAAACCGGGACTAGCGATTCCTACGAGCAGTACTTC	CATSETGTSDSYEQYF
TRBV7-2	NA	TRBJ2-6	NA	TGTGCCAGCAGCTTCAGGAGTCCTGGGGCCAACGTCCTGACTTTC	CASSFRSPGANVLTF
TRBV4-1	NA	TRBJ1-1	NA	TGCGCCAGCAGCCAAGAAATGGGGTCTACTGAAGCTTTCTTT	CASSQEMGSTEAFF
TRBV4-1	NA	TRBJ2-1	NA	TGCGCCAGCACCCAAGGCGAGCTTTACAATGAGCAGTTCTTC	CASTQGELYNEQFF
TRBV5-1	NA	TRBJ1-3	NA	TGCGCCAGCAGCTTGACGGAGACAGTAGACGGAAACACCATATATTTT	CASSLTETVDGNTIYF
TRBV19	TRBD1	TRBJ1-5	NA	TGTGCCAGTAGTCTCGGGACAGCCGTTTATAGCAATCAGCCCCAGCATTTT	CASSLGTAVYSNQPQHF
TRBV5-1	NA	TRBJ2-1	once	TGCGCCAGCAGCTTGGATGGGGTTCGGGATGAGCAGTTCTTC	CASSLDGVRDEQFF
TRBV6-5	NA	TRBJ2-1	NA	TGTGCCAGCAGTTACTCGATAATCTCCTACAATGAGCAGTTCTTC	CASSYSIISYNEQFF
TRBV11-2	TRBD2	TRBJ2-2	NA	TGTGCCAGCAGCAAGGGACTAGCGGGAGTGGGCACCGGGGAGCTGTTTTTT	CASSKGLAGVGTGELFF
TRBV19	NA	TRBJ1-3	NA	TGTGCCAGTAGTACATCTACAGCGAGCTCTGGAAACACCATATATTTT	CASSTSTASSGNTIYF
TRBV12-3/TRBV12-4	NA	TRBJ2-1	NA	TGTGCCAGCAGTTTACCAGGCAATGAGCAGTTCTTC	CASSLPGNEQFF
TRBV7-9	NA	TRBJ2-7	NA	TGTGCCAGCAGCTTAGCAGGTAGCTCCTACGAGCAGTACTTC	CASSLAGSSYEQYF
TRBV10-1	NA	TRBJ2-3	NA	TGCGCCAGCAGTGGCGCCACAGATACGCAGTATTTT	CASSGATDTQYF
TRBV28	TRBD1	TRBJ1-5	NA	TGTGCCAGCCGGACAGGAAATCAGCCCCAGCATTTT	CASRTGNQPQHF
TRBV27	NA	TRBJ1-1	NA	TGTGCCAGCAGTCGACTTCCGGGGCGGGTGAACACTGAAGCTTTCTTT	CASSRLPGRVNTEAFF
TRBV6-5	TRBD1	TRBJ1-2	NA	TGTGCCAGCAGTCTGACAGGGAGTCTTAACTATGGCTACACCTTC	CASSLTGSLNYGYTF
TRBV19	NA	TRBJ1-1	NA	TGTGCCAGTAGGCAAAAGGGTGCTCCTGAAGCTTTCTTT	CASRQKGAPEAFF
TRBV18	NA	TRBJ2-7	NA	TGTGCCAGCTCACCGGGAACAAGCTCCTACGAGCAGTACTTC	CASSPGTSSYEQYF
TRBV11-2	TRBD2	TRBJ2-3	NA	TGTGCCAGCAGCTTAGGGGTGGGTTGGACTAGCGGGATGGATACGCAGTATTTT	CASSLGVGWTSGMDTQYF
TRBV11-2	NA	TRBJ1-1	NA	TGTGCCAGCAGCCCTGGGCACCGGAACACTGAAGCTTTCTTT	CASSPGHRNTEAFF
TRBV6-5	TRBD1	TRBJ2-3	NA	TGTGCCAGCAGTTACCGGGACAGGGGAACCACAGATACGCAGTATTTT	CASSYRDRGTTDTQYF
TRBV28	NA	TRBJ1-3	NA	TGTGCCAGCAGCCCCCCATTAAACGACAGGAGAAACACCATATATTTT	CASSPPLNDRRNTIYF
TRBV5-1	TRBD2	TRBJ2-1	NA	TGCGCCAGCAGCAATCTAGCGGGGGGCCGGTCCTACAATGAGCAGTTCTTC	CASSNLAGGRSYNEQFF
TRBV19	TRBD2	TRBJ2-2	NA	TGTGCCAGTTGGGGACTAGCGGGGACCGGGGAGCTGTTTTTT	CASWGLAGTGELFF
TRBV9	NA	TRBJ2-5	NA	TGTGCCAGCAGCGTAGCTTTCGACAGTGAGACCCAGTACTTC	CASSVAFDSETQYF
TRBV2	NA	TRBJ2-2	NA	TGTGCCAGCAGTCCTAGGGGGGCCGGGGAGCTGTTTTTT	CASSPRGAGELFF
TRBV5-1	NA	TRBJ2-7	NA	TGCGCCAGCAGCTTGGATGGGGCGGGTTTTACCTACGAGCAGTACTTC	CASSLDGAGFTYEQYF
TRBV28	NA	TRBJ1-2	NA	TGTGCCAGCAGTTCTGGGGCTGACTATGGCTACACCTTC	CASSSGADYGYTF
TRBV18	NA	TRBJ2-5	NA	TGTGCCAGCTCCGTTGAAGTCCAAGAGACCCAGTACTTC	CASSVEVQETQYF
TRBV10-3	NA	TRBJ2-3	NA	TGTGCCATCAGTACTCCGGGACCGAAATCCGCAGATACGCAGTATTTT	CAISTPGPKSADTQYF
TRBV4-2	NA	TRBJ2-3	NA	TGTGCCAGCAGCCAAGATCTAGATACGCAGTATTTT	CASSQDLDTQYF
TRBV2	NA	TRBJ1-1	NA	TGTGCCAGCAGAGTAACTGGGCAGGGTCGTCAAGCTTTCTTT	CASRVTGQGRQAFF
TRBV28	NA	TRBJ2-3	NA	TGTGCCAGCAGTTTAAGGGTATTCAGCCGGCGTACGCAGTATTTT	CASSLRVFSRRTQYF
TRBV12-3/TRBV12-4	NA	TRBJ1-1	once	TGTGCCAGCAGTTTTGGGTTTGAAGCTTTCTTT	CASSFGFEAFF
TRBV2	TRBD1	TRBJ1-5	NA	TGTGCCACCCAAGACAGGGGATTTCAGCCCCAGCATTTT	CATQDRGFQPQHF
TRBV6-5	NA	TRBJ2-2	NA	TGTGCCAGCACCCCCGAAATAGGGTCATCCGGGGAGCTGTTTTTT	CASTPEIGSSGELFF
TRBV6-5	TRBD2	TRBJ2-3	NA	TGTGCCAGCGGGGAGCGGGACCGCACAGATACGCAGTATTTT	CASGERDRTDTQYF
TRBV6-5	NA	TRBJ2-2	NA	TGTGCCAGCACTACTCCCCCCGGGGAGCTGTTTTTT	CASTTPPGELFF
TRBV4-2	TRBD1	TRBJ1-1	NA	TGTGCCAGCAGCCAGGGCAGGGGGATCATGAACACTGAAGCTTTCTTT	CASSQGRGIMNTEAFF
TRBV7-2	NA	TRBJ2-3	NA	TGTGCCAGCAGCCTACGGACTTCTAGGCATACGCAGTATTTT	CASSLRTSRHTQYF
TRBV6-5	NA	TRBJ2-7	NA	TGTGCCAGCATCCCCCCTAGCTCCTACGAGCAGTACTTC	CASIPPSSYEQYF
TRBV3-1/TRBV3-2	NA	TRBJ2-3	NA	TGTGCCAGCAGCCAAGATCGTAGAGATACGCAGTATTTT	CASSQDRRDTQYF
TRBV27	NA	TRBJ2-1	NA	TGTGCCAGCAGCTCCAACCCAGCCCAGGAGCAGTTCTTC	CASSSNPAQEQFF
TRBV10-3	TRBD2	TRBJ2-1	NA	TGTGCCATCAGCCCTAAGCGGGACGGCGGGTATGAGCAGTTCTTC	CAISPKRDGGYEQFF